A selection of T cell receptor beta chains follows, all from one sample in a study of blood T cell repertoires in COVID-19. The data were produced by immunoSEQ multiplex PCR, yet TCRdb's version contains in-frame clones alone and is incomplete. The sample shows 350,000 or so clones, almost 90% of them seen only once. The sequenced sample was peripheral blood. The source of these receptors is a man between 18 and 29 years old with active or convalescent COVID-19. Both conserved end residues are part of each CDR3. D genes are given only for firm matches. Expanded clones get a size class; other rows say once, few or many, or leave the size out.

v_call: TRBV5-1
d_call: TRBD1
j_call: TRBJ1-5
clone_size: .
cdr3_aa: CARDRASQPQHF
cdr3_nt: TGCGCCAGGGACAGGGCTTCGCAGCCCCAGCATTTT

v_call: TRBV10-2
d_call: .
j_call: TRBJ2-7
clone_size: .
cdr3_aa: CASRAGGPYEQYF
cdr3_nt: TGCGCCAGCAGAGCCGGGGGACCCTACGAGCAGTACTTC

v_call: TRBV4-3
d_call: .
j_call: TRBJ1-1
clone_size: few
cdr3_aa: CASSQDRGIGTEAFF
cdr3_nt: TGCGCCAGCAGCCAAGATCGGGGGATTGGCACTGAAGCTTTCTTT

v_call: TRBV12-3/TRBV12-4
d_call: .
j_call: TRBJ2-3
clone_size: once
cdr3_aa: CAEGRGTDTQYF
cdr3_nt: TGTGCTGAGGGTAGAGGGACAGATACGCAGTATTTT

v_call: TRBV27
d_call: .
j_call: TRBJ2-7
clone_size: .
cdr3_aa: CASSLAETYEQYF
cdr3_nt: TGTGCCAGCAGTTTGGCAGAAACCTACGAGCAGTACTTC

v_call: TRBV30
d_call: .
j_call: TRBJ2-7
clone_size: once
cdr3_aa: CAWSGWGSEQYF
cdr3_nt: TGTGCCTGGAGTGGGTGGGGCTCCGAGCAGTACTTC

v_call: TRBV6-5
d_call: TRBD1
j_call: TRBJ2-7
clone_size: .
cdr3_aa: CASSYSRDRGLYEQYF
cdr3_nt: TGTGCCAGCAGTTACAGCCGGGACAGGGGGCTCTACGAGCAGTACTTC

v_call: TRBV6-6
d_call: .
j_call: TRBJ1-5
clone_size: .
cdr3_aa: CASRGLIGASNQPQHF
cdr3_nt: TGTGCCAGCAGGGGCCTAATAGGGGCATCGAATCAGCCCCAGCATTTT

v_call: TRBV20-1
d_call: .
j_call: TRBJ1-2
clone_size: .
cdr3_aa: CSARDLRGYTF
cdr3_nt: TGCAGTGCTAGAGATCTCCGGGGCTACACCTTC

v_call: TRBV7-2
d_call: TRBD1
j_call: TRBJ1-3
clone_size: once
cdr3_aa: CASSRSGTGVRLRGNTIYF
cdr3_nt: TGTGCCAGCAGCAGAAGCGGGACAGGGGTCCGTTTGAGGGGAAACACCATATATTTT

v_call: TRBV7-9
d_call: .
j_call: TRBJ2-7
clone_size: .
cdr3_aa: CASSLTGHVEQYF
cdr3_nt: TGTGCCAGCAGCTTAACAGGTCACGTTGAGCAGTACTTC

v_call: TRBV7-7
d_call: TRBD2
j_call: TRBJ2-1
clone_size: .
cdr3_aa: CASSQEVAGVDEQFF
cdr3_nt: TGTGCTAGCAGCCAGGAGGTAGCGGGAGTCGATGAGCAGTTCTTC

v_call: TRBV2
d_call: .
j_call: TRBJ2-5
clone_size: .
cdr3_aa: CASSVKETQYF
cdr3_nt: TGTGCCAGCAGTGTAAAAGAGACCCAGTACTTC

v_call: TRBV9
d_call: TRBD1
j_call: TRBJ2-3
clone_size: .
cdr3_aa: CASSARGLYTDTQYF
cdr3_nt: TGTGCCAGCAGCGCCAGGGGGCTCTACACAGATACGCAGTATTTT

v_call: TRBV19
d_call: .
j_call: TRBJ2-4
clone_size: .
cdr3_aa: CASSRTDLAKNIQYF
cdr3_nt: TGTGCCAGTAGCCGGACAGATCTAGCCAAAAACATTCAGTACTTC

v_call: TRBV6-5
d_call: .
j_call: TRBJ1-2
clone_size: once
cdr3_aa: CASTKQGHYGYTF
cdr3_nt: TGTGCCAGCACCAAACAGGGACACTATGGCTACACCTTC

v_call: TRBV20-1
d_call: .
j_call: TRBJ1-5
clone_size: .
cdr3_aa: CSASELAGNQPQHF
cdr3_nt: TGCAGTGCTAGTGAATTGGCAGGCAATCAGCCCCAGCATTTT

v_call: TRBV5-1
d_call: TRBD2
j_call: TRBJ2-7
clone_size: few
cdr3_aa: CASSLWASGSYEQYF
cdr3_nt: TGCGCCAGCAGCTTGTGGGCTAGCGGGAGCTACGAGCAGTACTTC

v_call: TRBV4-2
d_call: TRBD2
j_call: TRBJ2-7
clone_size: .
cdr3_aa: CASSQEPAGVDEQYF
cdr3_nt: TGTGCCAGCAGCCAAGAACCAGCGGGAGTGGACGAGCAGTACTTC

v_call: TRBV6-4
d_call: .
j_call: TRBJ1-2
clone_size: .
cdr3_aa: CASSDNRAYGYTF
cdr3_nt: TGTGCCAGCAGTGACAACAGGGCCTATGGCTACACCTTC

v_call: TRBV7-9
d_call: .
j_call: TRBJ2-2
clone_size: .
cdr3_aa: CASSPYGELFF
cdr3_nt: TGTGCCAGCAGCCCGTACGGGGAGCTGTTTTTT

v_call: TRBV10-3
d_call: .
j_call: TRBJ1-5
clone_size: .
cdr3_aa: CAISDPSGQPQHF
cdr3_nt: TGTGCCATCAGTGACCCTAGCGGACAGCCCCAGCATTTT

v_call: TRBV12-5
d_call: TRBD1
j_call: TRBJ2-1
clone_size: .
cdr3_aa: CASGLLSGTGVYNEQFF
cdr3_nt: TGTGCTAGTGGTTTACTCTCCGGGACAGGGGTCTACAATGAGCAGTTCTTC

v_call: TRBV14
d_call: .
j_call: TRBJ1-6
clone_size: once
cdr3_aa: CASSTGLNSPLHF
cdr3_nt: TGTGCCAGCAGCACAGGGTTGAATTCACCCCTCCACTTT

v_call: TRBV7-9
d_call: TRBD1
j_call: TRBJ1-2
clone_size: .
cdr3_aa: CASSGGQGESYGYTF
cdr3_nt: TGTGCCAGCAGTGGGGGCCAGGGGGAAAGCTATGGCTACACCTTC

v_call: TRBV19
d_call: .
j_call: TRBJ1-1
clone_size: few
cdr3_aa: CASNPSAGGQGSFF
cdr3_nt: TGTGCCAGTAATCCATCGGCGGGAGGCCAGGGATCTTTCTTT

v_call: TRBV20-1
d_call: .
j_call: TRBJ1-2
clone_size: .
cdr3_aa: CSASNRGNYGYTF
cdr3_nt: TGCAGTGCTAGTAACCGGGGAAACTATGGCTACACCTTC

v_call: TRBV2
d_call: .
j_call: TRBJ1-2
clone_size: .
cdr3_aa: CASRGPPGDYGYTF
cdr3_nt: TGTGCCAGCAGGGGGCCACCGGGAGACTATGGCTACACCTTC

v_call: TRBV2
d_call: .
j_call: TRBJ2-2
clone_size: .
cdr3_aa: CASSEGGPTGTGELFF
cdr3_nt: TGTGCCAGCAGTGAGGGCGGACCCACGGGAACCGGGGAGCTGTTTTTT

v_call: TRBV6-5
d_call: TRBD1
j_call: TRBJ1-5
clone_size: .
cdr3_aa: CASSQHRGNNQPQHF
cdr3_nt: TGTGCCAGCAGTCAGCACAGGGGAAATAATCAGCCCCAGCATTTT

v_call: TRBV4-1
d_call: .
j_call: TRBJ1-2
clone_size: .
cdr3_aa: CASSPQVDYGYTF
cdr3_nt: TGCGCCAGCAGCCCACAGGTGGACTATGGCTACACCTTC

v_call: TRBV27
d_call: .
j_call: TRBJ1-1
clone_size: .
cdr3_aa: CASSIRGRAEAFF
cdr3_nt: TGTGCCAGCAGCATCAGGGGTCGGGCTGAAGCTTTCTTT

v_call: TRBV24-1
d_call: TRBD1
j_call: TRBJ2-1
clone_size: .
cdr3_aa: CATSDPTGGFYNEQFF
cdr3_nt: TGTGCCACCAGTGATCCGACAGGGGGATTCTACAATGAGCAGTTCTTC

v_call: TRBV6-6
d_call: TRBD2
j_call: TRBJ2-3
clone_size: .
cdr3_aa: CASSPPGLAGEAPSTDTQYF
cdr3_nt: TGTGCCAGCAGTCCCCCGGGACTAGCGGGCGAGGCCCCTAGCACAGATACGCAGTATTTT

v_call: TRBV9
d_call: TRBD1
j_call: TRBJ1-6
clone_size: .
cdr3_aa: CASSEGQGWPYNSPLHF
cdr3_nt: TGTGCCAGCAGCGAGGGACAGGGTTGGCCGTATAATTCACCCCTCCACTTT

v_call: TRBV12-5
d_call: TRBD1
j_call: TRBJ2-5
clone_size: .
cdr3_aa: CASGRGQGEETQYF
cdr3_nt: TGTGCTAGTGGTCGCGGACAGGGAGAAGAGACCCAGTACTTC

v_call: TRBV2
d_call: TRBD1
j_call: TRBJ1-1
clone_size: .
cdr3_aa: CASSDQGGGKAFF
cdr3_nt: TGTGCCAGCAGTGACCAAGGGGGCGGGAAAGCTTTCTTT

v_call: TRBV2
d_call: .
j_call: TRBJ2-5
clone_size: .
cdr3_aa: CASSSVQETQYF
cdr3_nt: TGTGCCAGCAGTTCAGTCCAAGAGACCCAGTACTTC

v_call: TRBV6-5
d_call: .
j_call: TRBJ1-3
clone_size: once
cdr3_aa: CASSRSSGNTIYF
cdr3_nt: TGTGCCAGCAGTCGGAGCTCTGGAAACACCATATATTTT

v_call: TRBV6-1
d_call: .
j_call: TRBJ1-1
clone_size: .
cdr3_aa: CASGSGGKEAFF
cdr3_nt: TGTGCCTCGGGGTCCGGGGGAAAGGAGGCTTTCTTT

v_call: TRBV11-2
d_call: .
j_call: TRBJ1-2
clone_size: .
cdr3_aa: CASSLVGAGGYTF
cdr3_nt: TGTGCCAGCAGCTTAGTGGGGGCCGGTGGCTACACCTTC